The next 3 T cell receptor beta chains were all read from a single sample in a study of blood T cells in healthy people across ages. It was with a sample-barcoded 5' primer and a J-beta primer mix that a second PCR of about 6 to 12 cycles was run. Each CDR3 protein gets one entry after TCRdb re-called the 5' RACE reads with MiXCR. Of hundreds of thousands of distinct CDR3 sequences in the sample, 24% were seen once. In addition, the sample was reused for a study of T cells of mothers and their children.

Sequencing was done on a sample of blood. Receptors originate from a boy aged 5-17 years in good health.

V and J are TRBV15 and TRBJ2-3, with 8 positions matching TRBD2. The V gene end was trimmed by 4 bases and the J gene end by 5 bases; junction bases not matched to a gene: 5. From germline, CDR1 is LNHNV and CDR2 YYDKDF (reference sequence). CDR3 length equals 14 residues. CDR3 protein: CATSISGAEDTQYF. The CDR3 DNA reads TGTGCCACCAGCATTAGCGGGGCGGAAGATACGCAGTATTTT.

The table lists this clonotype with a few counts. The CDR3 DNA sequence: TGTGCCAGCAGCTTCGGTGGGACTAGCGGGGGGGAGTATGAGCAGTTCTTC. It yields the protein CASSFGGTSGGEYEQFF. This chain joins TRBV11-1 and TRBJ2-1, with 16 bases matching TRBD2. This CDR3 is 17 amino acids long. J gave up 8 bases and V 3 bases, and 7 bases lay outside the gene matches. In germline, CDR1 is SGHAT, CDR2 FQDESV (reference sequence).

This chain joins TRBV5-1 and TRBJ2-5; D is possibly TRBD2 (6 bases). The CDR3 covers 14 residues. V was clipped by 8 bases and J by 3 bases, with 17 bases between them. CDR1 SGHRS and CDR2 YFSETQ come from the germline V gene. CDR3 sequence: CASCSGAFEETQYF. DNA for the CDR3: TGCGCCAGTTGTAGCGGAGCATTTGAAGAGACCCAGTACTTC.